These 30 T cell receptor beta chains came from one sample sequenced in a study of tumor-infiltrating lymphocytes in primary liver carcinoma. With a constant-region primer, TCR beta cDNA was made from approximately 520 ng of total RNA. Slightly modified ARM-PCR, run as three nested multiplex PCR rounds, produced the TCR beta libraries. The first two PCR rounds, roughly 11 cycles each, used TRBV1-TRBV30 forward primers and a C-beta reverse primer. A single record per CDR3 protein comes from TCRdb applying MiXCR to the multiplex PCR reads. This repertoire shows almost 200,000 distinct CDR3 sequences, around three fifths found once; its top ten account for about 7.1%. Blood RNA came from unsorted whole blood; germline DNA was also extracted. Sequencing used peripheral blood. Receptors originate from a woman aged 55-70 years with primary liver carcinoma and hepatitis B virus infection.

The chain links TRBV30 to TRBJ2-7; 9 bases agree with TRBD1. The J segment lost 7 bases and the V segment lost 4 bases, leaving 8 bases of the junction unmatched. The CDR3 is 13 residues long. Germline V gene lookup returns CDR1 GTSNPN and CDR2 SVGIG (reference sequence). For the CDR3, the DNA is TGTGCCTGGACCCCGGACAGGGGAGGGGAGCAGTACTTC. Translation: CAWTPDRGGEQYF.

About this clonotype itself: One end of the junction varies from germline; a read error may be responsible. The chain couples TRBV11-2 to TRBJ2-7; 12 nucleotides line up with TRBD1. Germline CDR1 and CDR2: SGHAT and FQNNGV. This CDR3 is 15 amino acids long. CDR3 nucleotides: TGTGCCAACAGCTTAGGGGACAGGGGGCATGGCGAGCAATACTTC. Translating gives CANSLGDRGHGEQYF. Full variable domain (rest looked up from reference TRBV11-2 and TRBJ2-7): EAGVAQSPRYKIIEKRQSVAFWCNPISGHATLYWYQQILGQGPKLLIQFQNNGVVDDSQLPKDRFSAERLKGVDSTLKIQPAKLEDSAVYLCANSLGDRGHGEQYFGPGTRLTVT.

Concerning this clonotype: A clone one base away is much larger, so this may be a read error. Here the CDR3 omits its conserved ending phenylalanine or tryptophan, so a read error is the likely source. This rearrangement joins TRBV6-5 to TRBJ2-7; 8 positions match TRBD1. Germline V gives CDR1 MNHEY, CDR2 SVGAGI. There are 14 residues in the CDR3. V lost 6 bases, J lost 0 bases, and 4 bases stayed unmatched. CDR3 in DNA: TGTGCCAGCAGGCCAGGGGGCCCCTCCTACGAGCAGTACTGC. Translating it yields CASRPGGPSYEQYC.

To note about this clonotype: Sequence at one end of the junction differs from germline and may be a read error. The genes are TRBV11-3 and TRBJ2-1; unclear D gene. The CDR3 loop spans 17 amino acids. Germline CDR1 is SGHNT and CDR2 is YENEEA. The CDR3: CANSPNLLADSYNEQFF. For the CDR3, the DNA is TGTGCCAACAGCCCCAACCTATTAGCAGACTCCTACAATGAGCAGTTCTTC. Complete variable domain (other parts from reference TRBV11-3 and TRBJ2-1): EAGVVQSPRYKIIEKKQPVAFWCNPISGHNTLYWYLQNLGQGPELLIRYENEEAVDDSQLPKDRFSAERLKGVDSTLKIQPAELGDSAVYLCANSPNLLADSYNEQFFGPGTRLTVL.

In the case of this clonotype: A much bigger clone sits one base away, suggesting this may be a read error. This sequence joins TRBV10-3 and TRBJ2-1; D not resolved. This CDR3 spans 14 amino acids. Per the germline V gene, CDR1 is ENHRY and CDR2 is SYGVKD. This CDR3 reads CAIRDGVSMDEQIF. The CDR3, as DNA: TGTGCCATCAGAGACGGAGTATCGATGGATGAGCAGATCTTC.

Comments on this clonotype: One base away lies a much larger clone, so this may be a sequencing read error. V is TRBV6-5 and J is TRBJ1-2; D call uncertain. The CDR3 extends over 14 amino acids. The germline V gene encodes CDR1 MNHEY and CDR2 SVGAGI. CDR3 sequence (DNA): TGTGTCAGCAGAGCCGATCCAACCCACTATGGCTACACCTTC. It is translated as CVSRADPTHYGYTF.

This clonotype was counted a single time. The junction and the germline gene differ at one end; a read error may be behind it. This sequence joins TRBV6-6 and TRBJ1-4; TRBD1 matches at 7 bases. Looked up from germline, CDR1 is MNHNY and CDR2 is SVGAGI (reference sequence). The CDR3 length is 16 residues. CDR3 nucleotides: TGTACCAGCACCTACACTCTGACAGGGTTGGATGAAAAACTGTTTTTT. This encodes CTSTYTLTGLDEKLFF.

Regarding this clonotype: The conserved phenylalanine or tryptophan is not found at the CDR3 terminus, so this likely reflects a read error. The limits of the CDR3 on the DNA are not certain, so only TCRdb's listed CDR3 is given. The genes are TRBV12-3 or TRBV12-4 and TRBJ2-6; the table's D call TRBD2 went unverified against the DNA. A total of 9 residues make up the CDR3, ends included. The CDR3 sequence: CVSSPKDSG.

In its sample, this clonotype was seen many times. This chain joins TRBV5-6 and TRBJ1-2; 9 bases align to TRBD1. From germline, CDR1 is SGHDT and CDR2 YYEEEE. The CDR3 is 16 amino acids. Germline trimming cut 3 bases from V and 4 bases from J; bases unmatched to any gene: 10. The CDR3: CASSWPWTGAGYGYTF. The CDR3 DNA reads TGTGCCAGCAGCTGGCCTTGGACAGGGGCGGGCTATGGCTACACCTTC.

As regards this clonotype: Because it lacks the conserved phenylalanine or tryptophan at the end, this CDR3 is likely a read error. The gene calls are TRBV19 and TRBJ2-1; 9 bases are shared with TRBD2. The germline V gene encodes CDR1 LNHDA and CDR2 SQIVND (reference sequence). V lost 3 bases to trimming and J lost 8 bases; unmatched junction nucleotides: 5. The CDR3 is made up of 14 amino acids. As DNA, the CDR3 is TGTGCCAGTAGTATCGCTAGCGGGAAATATGAGCAGTTCTCC. Translation gives CASSIASGKYEQFS.

On this clonotype itself: One end of the junction does not line up with germline, which may come from a read error. This chain connects TRBV6-5 to TRBJ2-5; D possibly uses TRBD1 or TRBD2 (5 bases each). Looked up from germline, CDR1 is MNHEY and CDR2 is SVGAGI. This CDR3 contains 15 residues. CDR3 amino acids: CASSQTGTLKETQYF. CDR3 coding DNA: TGCGCCAGCAGTCAAACCGGGACGCTTAAAGAGACCCAGTACTTC.

Comment on this clonotype: This may arise from a read error, as a much more abundant clone is one base away. The chain recombines TRBV5-4 with TRBJ1-3; D gene unclear. The germline V and J ends were trimmed by 4 bases and 0 bases, with 11 bases remaining between them. The germline CDR1 and CDR2 sequences are SGHNT and YYREEE (reference sequence). The CDR3 is 15 amino acids. Here the CDR3 DNA reads TGTGCCAGCAGCATGGACGTTTACTCTGGAAACACCATATATTTT. This sequence encodes CASSMDVYSGNTIYF.

This clonotype was counted a few times. V usage is TRBV13 and J usage is TRBJ2-7; D unclear. V dropped 9 bases and J dropped 6 bases, with 24 bases sitting between them. The CDR3 has 15 residues. The germline CDR1 and CDR2 sequences are PRHDT and FYEKMQ (reference sequence). For the CDR3, the DNA is TGTGCCAGTAGATATGAAGGATCGTCCGTAGGCGAGCAGTACTTC. Translation: CASRYEGSSVGEQYF.

The chain has TRBV5-5 and TRBJ1-5; D remains unclear. V was shortened by 4 bases and J by 4 bases, with 15 bases between the two germline ends. CDR3 length: 15 amino acids. Germline CDR1 reads SGHKS; CDR2 reads YYEKEE (reference sequence). The CDR3 nucleotides are TGTGCCAGCAGCATTGCAGGAAACCATAATCAGCCCCAGCATTTT. It encodes CASSIAGNHNQPQHF. Full variable domain (remainder filled in from reference TRBV5-5 and TRBJ1-5): DAGVTQSPTHLIKTRGQQVTLRCSPISGHKSVSWYQQVLGQGPQFIFQYYEKEERGRGNFPDRFSARQFPNYSSELNVNALLLGDSALYLCASSIAGNHNQPQHFGDGTRLSIL.

Turning to this clonotype: Its ends do not fully match the called genes, so a read error is possible. The genes are TRBV10-3 and TRBJ1-4; no clear D gene. The germline gives CDR1 ENHRY, CDR2 SYGVKD. The CDR3 loop spans 12 amino acids. CDR3 coding DNA: TGTGCCATCAGTGAAGTTGGTGAAAAACTGATTTTT. It translates to CAISEVGEKLIF.

This clonotype has at least ten counts. This chain connects TRBV4-1 to TRBJ2-1, with TRBD2 as a possible D gene (5 bases). CDR1 is MGHRA and CDR2 is YSYEKL in the germline V gene. V was trimmed by 5 bases and J by 2 bases, leaving 13 bases between them. This CDR3 spans 15 amino acids. This chain's CDR3 is CASSYSVMPYNEQFF. The CDR3, as DNA: TGCGCCAGCAGCTATAGCGTCATGCCCTACAATGAGCAGTTCTTC.

This clonotype was recorded a few times. This rearrangement joins TRBV12-3 or TRBV12-4 to TRBJ2-5; unclear D gene. The CDR3 is 13 amino acids. Trimming shortened V by 6 bases and J by 3 bases, and 11 bases separated the two germline ends. The CDR3 sequence: CASRNTPEETQYF. DNA for the CDR3: TGTGCCAGCAGGAACACCCCCGAAGAGACCCAGTACTTC.

Comment on this clonotype: The junction and the germline gene differ at one end; a read error may be behind it. V usage is TRBV11-1 and J usage is TRBJ2-2, with D possibly being TRBD1 or TRBD2 (5 bases each). Germline V gene sequence: CDR1 SGHAT, CDR2 FQDESV (reference sequence). CDR3 length: 16 amino acids. CDR3 coding DNA: TGTGCCAGCAGCTTATCAGTAGGGGAGCCCACCGGGGACCTGTTTTTT. Residues: CASSLSVGEPTGDLFF.

This clonotype was observed at least ten times. The chain links TRBV5-1 to TRBJ2-7; TRBD2 aligns across 8 bases. The germline V gene encodes CDR1 SGHRS and CDR2 YFSETQ. This CDR3 is 14 amino acids long. V shed 5 bases and J 6 bases; nucleotides not matched to a gene: 10. In nucleotides, the CDR3 is TGCGCCAGCAGGGTCGGTGGCGGGAGGACCGAGCAGTACTTC. Translating gives CASRVGGGRTEQYF.

As for this clonotype: An end of the junction does not agree with germline; a read error may underlie this. This sequence joins TRBV11-2 and TRBJ2-1, with D unresolved. Germline CDR1 and CDR2: SGHAT and FQNNGV. CDR3 length: 11 residues. The CDR3: CASSLGYEQFF. CDR3 nucleotide sequence: TGCGCCAGCAGCTTAGGCTATGAGCAGTTCTTC. Drawing the rest from reference TRBV11-2 and TRBJ2-1, the complete variable domain is EAGVAQSPRYKIIEKRQSVAFWCNPISGHATLYWYQQILGQGPKLLIQFQNNGVVDDSQLPKDRFSAERLKGVDSTLKIQPAKLEDSAVYLCASSLGYEQFFGPGTRLTVL.

The table lists this clonotype with many counts. The V gene is TRBV11-2, the J gene TRBJ2-6, with D perhaps matching TRBD1 (5 bases). The V gene lost 5 bases and the J gene lost 2 bases, with 13 bases spanning the gap. CDR3 length: 16 amino acids. Germline V lookup: CDR1 SGHAT, CDR2 FQNNGV. CDR3 sequence: CASSPVGAAGANVLTF. The DNA of the CDR3 is TGTGCCAGCAGCCCTGTAGGGGCGGCTGGGGCCAACGTCCTGACTTTC. Full variable domain (rest looked up from reference TRBV11-2 and TRBJ2-6): EAGVAQSPRYKIIEKRQSVAFWCNPISGHATLYWYQQILGQGPKLLIQFQNNGVVDDSQLPKDRFSAERLKGVDSTLKIQPAKLEDSAVYLCASSPVGAAGANVLTFGAGSRLTVL.

As regards this clonotype: This sequence may be a read error, since a much larger clone differs from it by one base. The chain combines TRBV6-1 with TRBJ2-2; a weak D match, TRBD1 (6 bases). Germline CDR1 is MNHNS and CDR2 is SASEGT. The CDR3 is 15 amino acids. The CDR3 bases are TGTGCCAGCAGATCAGGACAGAGAGTCACCCGGGAGCTGTTTTTT. Its protein is CASRSGQRVTRELFF.

As for this clonotype: No conserved phenylalanine or tryptophan is present at the end of the CDR3, so a read error is the likely explanation. The gene calls are TRBV5-1 and TRBJ2-7, with D possibly matching TRBD2 (5 bases). CDR1 and CDR2 from the germline V gene are SGHRS and YFSETQ. This CDR3 is 13 amino acids long. V was shortened by 0 bases and J by 3 bases, with 7 bases between the two germline ends. The CDR3 DNA reads TGCGCCAGCAGCTTGGAACGGGACTACGAGCAGTACTCC. This translates into CASSLERDYEQYS.

The rearrangement uses TRBV12-5 and TRBJ1-1; D unresolved. The CDR3 extends over 15 amino acids. The ends were cut back, 2 bases at V and 4 bases at J, with 14 bases in the middle. CDR1 and CDR2 from the germline V gene are LGHNT and FRNRAP. The CDR3 DNA sequence: TGTGCTAGTGGTTTGTCGACCCCCGCAGGCACTGAAGCTTTCTTT. Encoded protein: CASGLSTPAGTEAFF. The entire variable domain, with the rest obtained from reference TRBV12-5 and TRBJ1-1, is as follows: DARVTQTPRHKVTEMGQEVTMRCQPILGHNTVFWYRQTMMQGLELLAYFRNRAPLDDSGMPKDRFSAEMPDATLATLKIQPSEPRDSAVYFCASGLSTPAGTEAFFGQGTRLTVV.

V gene TRBV30 combines with J gene TRBJ2-2; perhaps TRBD1 as D (5 bases). V was pared by 5 bases and J by 3 bases, with 16 bases between. The CDR3 is 15 residues long. CDR1 is GTSNPN and CDR2 is SVGIG in the germline V gene (reference sequence). Written as DNA, the CDR3 is TGTGCCTGGCGTAGGGGCAATCGGGACACCGGGGAGCTGTTTTTT. It yields the protein CAWRRGNRDTGELFF.

Remarks on this clonotype: A read error may produce the germline difference seen at one junction end. V and J are TRBV6-1 and TRBJ2-5; the match to TRBD2 covers 9 bases. CDR3 length: 17 amino acids. Germline CDR1 and CDR2: MNHNS and SASEGT. As DNA, the CDR3 is TGTGCCAGTAGTGGAGTTAGGACTAGCGCCGTACAAGAGACCCAGTACTTC. Its protein product is CASSGVRTSAVQETQYF.

As to this clonotype: Being one base from a much bigger clone, this may be a read error. This chain uses TRBV4-1 with TRBJ1-4; 7 nucleotides align to TRBD1. Germline V lookup: CDR1 MGHRA, CDR2 YSYEKL. The CDR3 has 15 residues. The CDR3 loop reads CARSQTGLSNEKLFF. In DNA form, the CDR3 reads TGCGCCAGGAGCCAGACAGGGTTATCTAATGAAAAACTGTTTTTT.

Regarding this clonotype: The CDR3 end shows no conserved phenylalanine or tryptophan, and so a read error is likely. The chain recombines TRBV11-2 with TRBJ1-1; a weak D match, TRBD1 (5 bases). The CDR3 extends over 14 amino acids. The germline CDR1 and CDR2 sequences are SGHAT and FQNNGV. This chain's CDR3 is CASGFRDRNTEAFS. In DNA, the CDR3 is TGTGCCAGCGGCTTTAGAGACAGGAACACTGAAGCTTTCTCT.

Of note for this clonotype: Likely a read error: the CDR3 ends without its conserved phenylalanine or tryptophan. This chain links TRBV6-1 with TRBJ2-3, with a weak D call TRBD2 (6 bases). This CDR3 contains 14 residues. Germline V gene lookup returns CDR1 MNHNS and CDR2 SASEGT. V lost 7 bases to trimming and J lost 4 bases, with 15 bases between them. Here the CDR3 DNA reads TGTGCCAGCACAGGACTAAGAGTATCAGATACGCAGTATCTT. The encoded protein is CASTGLRVSDTQYL.

This clonotype was recorded only once. The conserved final phenylalanine or tryptophan is absent from the CDR3, which likely points to a read error. The chain couples TRBV11-2 to TRBJ2-1; D tentatively fits TRBD1 or TRBD2 (6 bases each). Germline CDR1 SGHAT, CDR2 FQNNGV. The CDR3 has 15 residues. The CDR3 DNA reads TGTGCCAGCAACTTAGGGGGGACGATCTACAATGAGCAGTTCTCC. It specifies CASNLGGTIYNEQFS.